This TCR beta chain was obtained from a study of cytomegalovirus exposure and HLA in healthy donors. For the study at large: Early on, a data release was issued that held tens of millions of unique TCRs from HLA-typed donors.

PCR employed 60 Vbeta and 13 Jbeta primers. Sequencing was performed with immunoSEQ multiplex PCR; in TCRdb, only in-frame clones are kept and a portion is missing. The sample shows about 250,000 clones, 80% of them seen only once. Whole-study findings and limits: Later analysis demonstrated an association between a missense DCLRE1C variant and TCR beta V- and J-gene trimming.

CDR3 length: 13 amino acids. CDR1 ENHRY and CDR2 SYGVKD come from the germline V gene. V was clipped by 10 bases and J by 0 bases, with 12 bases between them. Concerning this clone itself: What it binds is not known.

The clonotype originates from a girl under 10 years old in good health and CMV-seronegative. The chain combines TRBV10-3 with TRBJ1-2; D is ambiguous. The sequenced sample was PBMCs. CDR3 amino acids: CANSAGTNYGYTF. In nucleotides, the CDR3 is TGTGCCAACTCCGCGGGGACTAACTATGGCTACACCTTC.